The sequence of this T cell receptor (beta chain) was determined in a study of long-term antiretroviral therapy in people with HIV. Overall study results and limits: Unavailable data included ART adherence, viral resistance and therapy changes (switches in treatment).

The libraries were made with immunoSEQ v3.0 at survey level. Data came from immunoSEQ multiplex PCR; TCRdb stores just in-frame clones and leaves some out. Seen here are tens of thousands of clones, 70% to 90% observed once, and the top ten hold approximately 9.2%. Per the germline V gene, CDR1 is SGDLS and CDR2 is YYNGEE. CDR3 length equals 15 residues. V was pared by 0 bases and J by 5 bases, with 12 bases between. A word on this clone: Its antigen is as yet unknown.

Here the sequenced sample was unsorted PBMCs, taken roughly 4.9 years after starting antiretroviral therapy. This sequence was found in a man aged 40-55 years with HIV. V and J are TRBV9 and TRBJ1-3, with a possible D match to TRBD1 (5 bases). For the CDR3, the DNA is TGTGCCAGCAGCGTAGGGGCAGGGCCAAGAAACACCATATATTTT. Its protein is CASSVGAGPRNTIYF. The complete variable domain, with remaining parts taken from reference TRBV9 and TRBJ1-3, reads DSGVTQTPKHLITATGQRVTLRCSPRSGDLSVYWYQQSLDQGLQFLIQYYNGEERAKGNILERFSAQQFPDLHSELNLSSLELGDSALYFCASSVGAGPRNTIYFGEGSWLTVV.